This TCR beta chain was retrieved from a study of blood T cell repertoires in COVID-19. Study-wide background: T cells, B-cell-depleted T cells, or PBMCs supplied cDNA or gDNA.

Trimming at V came to 4 bases and at J to 4 bases, leaving 3 bases not matched to a gene. The CDR3 runs 14 residues. Germline values: CDR1 LNHDA, CDR2 SQIVND (reference sequence). The table came from immunoSEQ multiplex PCR; TCRdb's copy has only in-frame clones and leaves some out. This table has roughly 200,000 clones, roughly 90% appearing once. Clinical histories supplied by participants themselves formed the basis of cohort assignment. The sample was PBMCs or T cells enriched from blood (not recorded which). The chain joins TRBV19 to TRBJ2-3; 9 positions agree with TRBD2. This sequence originates from a young woman who had recovered from COVID-19. CDR3 in amino acids: CASSTSGVSDTQYF. CDR3 DNA: TGTGCCAGTAGTACTAGCGGGGTATCAGATACGCAGTATTTT.